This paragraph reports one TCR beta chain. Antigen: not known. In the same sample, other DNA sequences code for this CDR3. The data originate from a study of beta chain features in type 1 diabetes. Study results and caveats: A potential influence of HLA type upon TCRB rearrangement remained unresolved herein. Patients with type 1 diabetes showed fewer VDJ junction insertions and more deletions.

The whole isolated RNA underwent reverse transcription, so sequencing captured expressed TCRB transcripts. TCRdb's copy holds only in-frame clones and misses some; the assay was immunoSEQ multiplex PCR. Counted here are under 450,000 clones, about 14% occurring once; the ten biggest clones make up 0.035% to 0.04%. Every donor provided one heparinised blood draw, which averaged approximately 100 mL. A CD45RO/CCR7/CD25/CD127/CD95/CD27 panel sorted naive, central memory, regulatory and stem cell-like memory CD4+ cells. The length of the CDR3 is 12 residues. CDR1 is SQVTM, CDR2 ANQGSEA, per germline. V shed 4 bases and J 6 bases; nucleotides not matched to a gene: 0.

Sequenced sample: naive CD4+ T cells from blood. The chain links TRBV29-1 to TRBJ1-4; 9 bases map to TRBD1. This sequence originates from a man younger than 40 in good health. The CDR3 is CSVGQGDEKLFF. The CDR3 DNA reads TGCAGCGTTGGACAGGGGGATGAAAAACTGTTTTTT.